Sequencing of this TCR beta chain was carried out in a study of blood T cells in healthy people across ages. Comments on this clonotype: Its specificity is not known.

In germline, CDR1 is SNHLY, CDR2 FYNNEI. Trimming pared 5 bases from V and 6 bases from J, leaving 19 bases between. CDR3 length: 15 residues. Study-wide points: Age advanced and TCR beta diversity per million T cells fell, roughly linearly. Possibly confounding the expanded clonotype changes was the fact that donor CMV status was unknown. Long-lived and aged donors differed, with more naive CD4+ cells and higher diversity in the long-lived.

Using a J-beta primer mix together with a sample-barcoded 5' primer, a second PCR was run for roughly 6 to 11 cycles. The template-switch adaptor, which had 12 random nucleotides, put a tag on each cDNA molecule. From the 5' RACE reads, TCRdb called clonotypes with MiXCR, one entry per CDR3 protein. The profile shows roughly 2 million distinct CDR3 sequences, around 48% of them singletons. This sequence originates from a woman aged 40 to 55 in good health. The chain recombines TRBV2 with TRBJ1-2, with D uncertain. Sequenced input: blood. This CDR3 reads CASSPGEGRWDGYTF. The CDR3 DNA is TGTGCCAGCAGTCCGGGAGAAGGACGGTGGGATGGCTACACCTTC.